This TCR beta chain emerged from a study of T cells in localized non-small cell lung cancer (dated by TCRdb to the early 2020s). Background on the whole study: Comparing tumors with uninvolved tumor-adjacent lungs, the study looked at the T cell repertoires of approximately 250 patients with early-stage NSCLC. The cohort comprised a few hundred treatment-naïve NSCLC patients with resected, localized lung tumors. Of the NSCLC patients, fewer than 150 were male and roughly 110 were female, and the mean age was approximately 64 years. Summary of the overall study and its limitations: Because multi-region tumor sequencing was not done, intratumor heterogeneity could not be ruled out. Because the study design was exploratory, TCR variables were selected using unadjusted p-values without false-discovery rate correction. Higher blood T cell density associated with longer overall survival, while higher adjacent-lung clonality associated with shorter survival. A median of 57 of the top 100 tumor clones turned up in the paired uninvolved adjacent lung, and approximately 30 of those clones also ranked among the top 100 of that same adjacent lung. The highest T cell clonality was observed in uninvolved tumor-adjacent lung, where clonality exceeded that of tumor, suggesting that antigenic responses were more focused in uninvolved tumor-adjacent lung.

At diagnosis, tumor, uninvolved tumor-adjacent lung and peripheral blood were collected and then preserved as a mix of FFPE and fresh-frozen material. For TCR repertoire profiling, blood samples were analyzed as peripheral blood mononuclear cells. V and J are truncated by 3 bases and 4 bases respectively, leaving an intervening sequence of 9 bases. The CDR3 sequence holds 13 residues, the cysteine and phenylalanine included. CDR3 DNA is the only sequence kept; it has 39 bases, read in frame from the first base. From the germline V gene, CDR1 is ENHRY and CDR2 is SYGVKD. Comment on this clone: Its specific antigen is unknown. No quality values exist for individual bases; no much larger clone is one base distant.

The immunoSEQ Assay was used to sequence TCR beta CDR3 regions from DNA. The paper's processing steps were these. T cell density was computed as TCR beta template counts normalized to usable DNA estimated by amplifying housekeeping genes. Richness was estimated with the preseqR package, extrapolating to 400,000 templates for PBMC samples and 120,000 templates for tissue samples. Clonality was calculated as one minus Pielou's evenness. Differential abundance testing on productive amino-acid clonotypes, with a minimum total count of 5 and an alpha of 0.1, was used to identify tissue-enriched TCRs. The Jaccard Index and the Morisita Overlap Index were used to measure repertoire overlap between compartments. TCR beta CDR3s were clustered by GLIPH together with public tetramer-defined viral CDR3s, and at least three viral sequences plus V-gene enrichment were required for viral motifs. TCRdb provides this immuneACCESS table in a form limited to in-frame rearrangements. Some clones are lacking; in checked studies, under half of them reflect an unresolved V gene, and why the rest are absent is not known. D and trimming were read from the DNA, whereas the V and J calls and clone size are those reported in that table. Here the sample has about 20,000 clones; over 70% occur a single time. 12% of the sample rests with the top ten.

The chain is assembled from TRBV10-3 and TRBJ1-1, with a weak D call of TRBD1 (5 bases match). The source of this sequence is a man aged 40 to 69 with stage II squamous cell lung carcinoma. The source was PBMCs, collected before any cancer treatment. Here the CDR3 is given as CAISDRDGTEAFF. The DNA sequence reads TGTGCCATCAGTGACAGGGACGGCACTGAAGCTTTCTTT.